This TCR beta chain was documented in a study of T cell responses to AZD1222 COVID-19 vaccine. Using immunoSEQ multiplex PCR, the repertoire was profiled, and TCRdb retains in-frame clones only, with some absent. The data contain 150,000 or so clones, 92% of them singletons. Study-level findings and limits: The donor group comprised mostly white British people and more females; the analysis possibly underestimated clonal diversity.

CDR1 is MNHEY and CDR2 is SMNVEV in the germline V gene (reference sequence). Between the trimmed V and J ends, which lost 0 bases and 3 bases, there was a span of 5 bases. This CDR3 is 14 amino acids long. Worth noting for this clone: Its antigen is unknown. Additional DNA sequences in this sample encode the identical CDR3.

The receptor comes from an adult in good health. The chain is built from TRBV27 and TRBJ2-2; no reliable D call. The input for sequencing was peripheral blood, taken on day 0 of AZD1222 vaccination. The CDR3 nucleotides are TGTGCCAGCAGTTTATCGGGGTACACCGGGGAGCTGTTTTTT. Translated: CASSLSGYTGELFF.